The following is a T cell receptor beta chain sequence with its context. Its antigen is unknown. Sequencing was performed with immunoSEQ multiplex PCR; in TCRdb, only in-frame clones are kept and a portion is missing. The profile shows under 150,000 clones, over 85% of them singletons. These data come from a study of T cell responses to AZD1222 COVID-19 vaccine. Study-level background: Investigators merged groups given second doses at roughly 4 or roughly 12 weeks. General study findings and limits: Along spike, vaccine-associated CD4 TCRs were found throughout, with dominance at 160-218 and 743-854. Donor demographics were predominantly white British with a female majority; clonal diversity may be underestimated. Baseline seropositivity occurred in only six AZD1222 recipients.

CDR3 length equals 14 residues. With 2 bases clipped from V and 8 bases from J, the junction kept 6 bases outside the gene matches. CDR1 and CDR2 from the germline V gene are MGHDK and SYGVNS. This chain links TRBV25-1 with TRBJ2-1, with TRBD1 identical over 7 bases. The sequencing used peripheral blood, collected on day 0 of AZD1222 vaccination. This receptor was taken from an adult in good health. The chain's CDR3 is CASSEGRGPYEQFF. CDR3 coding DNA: TGTGCCAGCAGTGAAGGAAGGGGGCCCTATGAGCAGTTCTTC.